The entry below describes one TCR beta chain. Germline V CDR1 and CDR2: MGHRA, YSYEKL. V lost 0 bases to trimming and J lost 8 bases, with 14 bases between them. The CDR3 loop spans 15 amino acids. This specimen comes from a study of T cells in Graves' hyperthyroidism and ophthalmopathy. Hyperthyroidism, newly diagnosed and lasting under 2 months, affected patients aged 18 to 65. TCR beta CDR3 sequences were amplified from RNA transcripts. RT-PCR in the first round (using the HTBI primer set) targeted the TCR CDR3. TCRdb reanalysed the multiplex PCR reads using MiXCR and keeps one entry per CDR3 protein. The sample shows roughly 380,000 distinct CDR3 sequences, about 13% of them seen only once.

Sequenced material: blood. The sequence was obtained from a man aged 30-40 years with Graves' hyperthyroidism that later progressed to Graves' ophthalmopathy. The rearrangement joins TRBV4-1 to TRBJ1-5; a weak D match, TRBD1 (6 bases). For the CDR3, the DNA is TGCGCCAGCAGCCAAGATGAACAGGGTATTGAGCCCCAGCATTTT. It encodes CASSQDEQGIEPQHF.